This entry lists 18 T cell receptor beta chains sequenced from one sample in a study of PD-1 blockade in classical Hodgkin lymphoma. TCRdb keeps only in-frame clones here, not all; method: immunoSEQ multiplex PCR. The sample consists of more than 70,000 clones, about 93% of them appearing once. All patients relapsed after autologous stem cell transplantation, and brentuximab vedotin exposure varied. Material: peripheral blood mononuclear cells (PBMCs), obtained before the second cycle of nivolumab. These TCRs come from a human donor with classical Hodgkin lymphoma.

The chain combines TRBV28 with TRBJ1-1; 10 positions agree with TRBD1. The trim removed 5 bases at V and 5 bases at J, leaving 11 bases unmatched. The CDR3 totals 16 residues. Per the germline V gene, CDR1 is MDHEN and CDR2 is SYDVKM. CDR3 in DNA: TGTGCCAGCAGTCTCCGACAGGGGGCCTTCATTACTGAAGCTTTCTTT. Its protein product is CASSLRQGAFITEAFF.

This sequence joins TRBV2 and TRBJ2-3, with D unresolved. There are 14 residues in the CDR3. Germline V lookup: CDR1 SNHLY, CDR2 FYNNEI. V was cut by 1 base and J by 4 bases, with 9 bases left in between. In DNA form, the CDR3 reads TGTGCCAGCAGTGAAGGGCGAAGCCCAGATACGCAGTATTTT. This sequence encodes CASSEGRSPDTQYF.

The CDR3 sequence is CASSAGQGAWNTEAFF. CDR3 sequence (DNA): TGCGCCAGCAGCGCGGGACAGGGGGCTTGGAACACTGAAGCTTTCTTT. This chain joins TRBV5-1 and TRBJ1-1; TRBD1 aligns across 12 bases. Trimming removed 4 bases from V and 1 base from J; junction bases left unmatched: 5. Germline CDR1 and CDR2: SGHRS and YFSETQ. This CDR3 spans 16 amino acids.

The genes are TRBV6-1 and TRBJ2-7, with 7 positions matching TRBD1. Germline CDR1 reads MNHNS; CDR2 reads SASEGT. V lost 6 bases to trimming and J lost 3 bases; unmatched junction nucleotides: 8. This CDR3 is 14 amino acids long. CDR3 protein: CASRDGTAFYEQYF. The CDR3 DNA sequence: TGTGCCAGCAGAGACGGGACAGCCTTCTACGAGCAGTACTTC.

The gene calls are TRBV6-4 and TRBJ1-1, with a tentative D call TRBD1 (6 bases). The CDR3 totals 13 residues. V lost 7 bases and J 0 bases, leaving 9 bases between the germline ends. Germline lookup yields CDR1 MRHNA and CDR2 SNTAGT. CDR3 bases: TGTGCCAGCATAGGGACACTGAACACTGAAGCTTTCTTT. Protein product: CASIGTLNTEAFF.

This chain uses TRBV7-9 with TRBJ2-7; possibly TRBD2 for D (6 bases). V gave up 1 base and J gave up 0 bases, with 10 bases separating them. The length of the CDR3 is 15 residues. Germline CDR1 SEHNR, CDR2 FQNEAQ (reference sequence). This chain's CDR3 is CASSLGGLSSYEQYF. DNA for the CDR3: TGTGCCAGCAGCTTAGGGGGACTTAGCTCCTACGAGCAGTACTTC.

CDR3 protein: CASNLGDSLNYGYTF. The CDR3 nucleotides read TGTGCCAGCAACCTAGGGGACAGCCTCAACTATGGCTACACCTTC. The gene calls are TRBV6-1 and TRBJ1-2; 7 positions match TRBD1. The CDR3 contains 15 residues. V gave up 7 bases and J gave up 2 bases; unmatched junction bases: 10. Looked up from germline, CDR1 is MNHNS and CDR2 is SASEGT.

The chain has TRBV2 and TRBJ1-1; a weak D match, TRBD1 (6 bases). Germline lookup yields CDR1 SNHLY and CDR2 FYNNEI. The V end lost 9 bases, the J end lost 4 bases, and 21 bases lay between the germline ends. The CDR3 length is 15 residues. The CDR3 bases are TGTGCCAGAGAATCCCCGGGGGCCCCTACCACTGAAGCTTTCTTT. It specifies CARESPGAPTTEAFF.

The chain recombines TRBV7-9 with TRBJ2-3, with D possibly being TRBD1 (5 bases). Germline values: CDR1 SEHNR, CDR2 FQNEAQ (reference sequence). V was pared by 4 bases and J by 1 base, with 12 bases between. This CDR3 has 15 residues. DNA for the CDR3: TGTGCCAGCAGCTCGCTATCGACAGGCACAGATACGCAGTATTTT. Protein sequence: CASSSLSTGTDTQYF. Variable domain in full (rest from reference TRBV7-9 and TRBJ2-3): DTGVSQNPRHKITKRGQNVTFRCDPISEHNRLYWYRQTLGQGPEFLTYFQNEAQLEKSRLLSDRFSAERPKGSFSTLEIQRTEQGDSAMYLCASSSLSTGTDTQYFGPGTRLTVL.

The genes are TRBV28 and TRBJ2-1; 9 nucleotides line up with TRBD2. Germline values: CDR1 MDHEN, CDR2 SYDVKM. V was pared by 2 bases and J by 5 bases, with 10 bases of the junction left unmatched. The CDR3 is 17 residues long. CDR3 amino acids: CASSLPRGSGSHNEQFF. CDR3 coding DNA: TGTGCCAGCAGTTTACCTCGGGGTAGCGGGAGCCACAATGAGCAGTTCTTC.

Only one count was recorded for this clone. The genes are TRBV9 and TRBJ1-2; 8 bases agree with TRBD1. CDR1 and CDR2 from the germline V gene are SGDLS and YYNGEE. The length of the CDR3 is 16 residues. Losses at the gene ends were 2 bases for V and 8 bases for J; bases not matched to a gene: 14. CDR3 nucleotides: TGTGCCAGCAGCGTTAAACAGGGGGGGTCGGTCGGCGGCTACACCTTC. Protein product: CASSVKQGGSVGGYTF.

J is TRBJ1-5 and V is TRBV21-1. TRBV21-1 is a documented pseudogene. This CDR3 has 13 amino acids. CDR3 DNA sequence: TGTGCCAGCAGCAAAGCGCTAAGACAGCCCCAGCATTTT. Encoded protein: CASSKALRQPQHF.

V usage is TRBV25-1 and J usage is TRBJ2-3, with 7 bases that match TRBD1. The CDR3 has 11 amino acids. Looked up from germline, CDR1 is MGHDK and CDR2 is SYGVNS. J gave up 10 bases and V 7 bases, and 5 bases lay outside the gene matches. The CDR3 region is CASMRTGPQYF. The CDR3 bases are TGTGCCAGCATGAGGACAGGCCCGCAGTATTTT.

The chain is built from TRBV7-2 and TRBJ2-7, with TRBD1 identical over 9 bases. The CDR3 is made up of 14 amino acids. Germline V gene sequence: CDR1 SGHTA, CDR2 FQGNSA. V lost 5 bases and J lost 4; bases outside the gene matches: 6. The CDR3 nucleotides are TGTGCCAGCAGCAGAACAGGGGGCTGGTACGAGCAGTACTTC. Protein: CASSRTGGWYEQYF.

The chain has TRBV4-1 and TRBJ1-1; unclear D gene. Between the trimmed V and J ends, which lost 2 bases and 3 bases, there was a span of 10 bases. This CDR3 has 14 amino acids. Germline CDR1 and CDR2: MGHRA and YSYEKL. DNA for the CDR3: TGCGCCAGCAGCCAACCATTGCGGTACACTGAAGCTTTCTTT. This encodes CASSQPLRYTEAFF.

The chain employs TRBV6-5 and TRBJ2-1, with 7 bases lining up with TRBD1. Germline trimming cut 2 bases from V and 4 bases from J; bases unmatched to any gene: 8. CDR1 is MNHEY and CDR2 is SVGAGI in the germline V gene. CDR3 length: 16 residues. Written as DNA, the CDR3 is TGTGCCAGCAGTTACCAGGGACAGCCCCTATACAATGAGCAGTTCTTC. It is translated as CASSYQGQPLYNEQFF.

This clone was found once. V gene TRBV7-6 combines with J gene TRBJ1-5; no definite D call. This CDR3 has 17 residues. With 0 bases removed from V and 0 bases from J, the gap between germline ends came to 12 bases. Germline V gene sequence: CDR1 SGHVS, CDR2 FNYEAQ. CDR3 residues: CASSLAVRVSSNQPQHF. Here the CDR3 DNA reads TGTGCCAGCAGCTTAGCGGTGCGGGTTAGTAGCAATCAGCCCCAGCATTTT.

V and J are TRBV5-6 and TRBJ1-1, with 8 positions matching TRBD1. Germline CDR1 reads SGHDT; CDR2 reads YYEEEE. Trimming took 0 bases from V and 7 from J; bases not matched to a gene: 2. The CDR3 is made up of 13 amino acids. CDR3 nucleotide sequence: TGTGCCAGCAGCTTGGGGACAGGGTATGAAGCTTTCTTT. This encodes CASSLGTGYEAFF. Based on the CDR3 plus reference TRBV5-6 and TRBJ1-1, the full variable domain is DAGVTQSPTHLIKTRGQQVTLRCSPKSGHDTVSWYQQALGQGPQFIFQYYEEEERQRGNFPDRFSGHQFPNYSSELNVNALLLGDSALYLCASSLGTGYEAFFGQGTRLTVV.